The T cell receptor beta chain under discussion was sequenced for a study of shared clonotypes between healthy human individuals. A note on this clone: Its antigen is unidentified.

This was a deep-level run. The repertoire was sequenced with immunoSEQ multiplex PCR; TCRdb's copy has only in-frame clones and lacks some. The sample has roughly 2,000,000 clones, around 93% seen once. Points from the study as a whole: The small donor group covered limited genetic and exposure diversity. Shared clonotypes across all four donors exceeded non-shared ones in generation probability.

Selected positively for CCR7 and CD45RO-negative, naive CD8 cells excluded terminally differentiated effector memory CD45RA+ cells. Per germline, CDR1 MDHEN and CDR2 SYDVKM. V dropped 3 bases and J dropped 3 bases, with 13 bases sitting between them. This CDR3 has 15 amino acids. Sequencing used naive CD8+ T cells from PBMCs. The chain joins TRBV28 to TRBJ2-3; tentatively, D is TRBD1 or TRBD2 (5 bases each). The sequence was obtained from a man aged 18 to 30 in good health. Some clones in this sample may be carry-over from other donors' samples. The CDR3 coding sequence is TGTGCCAGCAGTTTTTGGGGGAGTCGGACAGATACGCAGTATTTT. Translation gives CASSFWGSRTDTQYF. Drawing the rest from reference TRBV28 and TRBJ2-3, the complete variable domain is DVKVTQSSRYLVKRTGEKVFLECVQDMDHENMFWYRQDPGLGLRLIYFSYDVKMKEKGDIPEGYSVSREKKERFSLILESASTNQTSMYLCASSFWGSRTDTQYFGPGTRLTVL.